These 29 T cell receptor beta chains were all obtained from the same sample, sequenced in a study of T cells after yellow fever vaccination. TCRdb fed the 5' RACE reads into MiXCR, producing one record per CDR3 protein. In the table there are more than 90,000 distinct CDR3 sequences, approximately 7.1% of which are singletons. The sequencing here drew on CD4+ T cells sorted from PBMCs, taken roughly seven weeks after the first yellow fever vaccination. These receptors all stem from a young man who received the YFV17D yellow fever vaccine.

The sample holds many counts of this clonotype. V gene TRBV7-2 combines with J gene TRBJ2-5, with D uncertain. Germline V gene lookup returns CDR1 SGHTA and CDR2 FQGNSA. V lost 1 base to trimming and J lost 5 bases, with 8 bases between them. The CDR3 sequence is 13 residues long. The CDR3 loop is CASSLVWLETQYF. The CDR3 coding sequence is TGTGCCAGCAGCTTAGTATGGCTTGAGACCCAGTACTTC. The entire variable domain, with the rest obtained from reference TRBV7-2 and TRBJ2-5, is as follows: GAGVSQSPSNKVTEKGKDVELRCDPISGHTALYWYRQSLGQGLEFLIYFQGNSAPDKSGLPSDRFSAERTGGSVSTLTIQRTQQEDSAVYLCASSLVWLETQYFGPGTRLLVL.

On this clonotype: The DNA is omitted, as the CDR3 cannot be located on it reliably, and the CDR3 follows TCRdb's listing. This chain uses TRBV11-3 with TRBJ1-1; the table's TRBD1 call for D was not verified on the DNA. Germline CDR1 SGHNT, CDR2 YENEEA. The length of the CDR3 is 14 amino acids, counting both ends. The CDR3 loop is CASSPFGGGAETFF.

This clonotype was observed many times. The rearrangement links TRBV5-1 to TRBJ1-1; the D is unclear. This CDR3 contains 12 residues. The V and J ends lost 0 bases and 6 bases respectively, with 6 bases between them. Germline assignment: CDR1 SGHRS and CDR2 YFSETQ. CDR3 coding DNA: TGCGCCAGCAGCTTGGAGGGAGCTGAAGCTTTCTTT. Translating gives CASSLEGAEAFF.

This clonotype was recorded many times. The chain uses TRBV5-1 and TRBJ2-5; D gene uncertain. V lost 0 bases and J lost 3, with 9 bases in between. This CDR3 is built from 14 residues. CDR1 is SGHRS, CDR2 YFSETQ, per germline. The CDR3 loop is CASSLEAPEETQYF. In nucleotides, the CDR3 is TGCGCCAGCAGCTTGGAGGCGCCAGAAGAGACCCAGTACTTC.

This clonotype showed up many times. The chain has TRBV6-5 and TRBJ1-4; D ambiguous. The CDR3 consists of 17 residues. The V end lost 1 base, the J end lost 0 bases, and 12 bases lay between the germline ends. Germline V CDR1 and CDR2: MNHEY, SVGAGI. CDR3 residues: CASSYYPRTATNEKLFF. As DNA, the CDR3 is TGTGCCAGCAGTTACTATCCGCGCACTGCAACTAATGAAAAACTGTTTTTT.

The chain combines TRBV6-5 with TRBJ1-2, with D possibly matching TRBD1 (5 bases). Germline loops: CDR1 MNHEY, CDR2 SVGAGI. V lost 2 bases, J lost 4 bases, and 17 bases lay in between. The CDR3 consists of 16 residues. The CDR3 nucleotides are TGTGCCAGCAGTTACCACCCCTCGGGGGAAATCTATGGCTACACCTTC. The encoded protein is CASSYHPSGEIYGYTF.

This clonotype was recorded many times. The chain couples TRBV12-3 or TRBV12-4 to TRBJ1-2; D possibly corresponds to TRBD1 (5 bases). CDR3 length: 14 amino acids. V lost 6 bases and J 4 bases, leaving 15 bases between the germline ends. The CDR3 sequence is CASSLTGYGYGYTF. CDR3 in DNA: TGTGCCAGCAGCTTAACAGGTTATGGCTATGGCTACACCTTC.

This clonotype was seen many times. This chain uses TRBV19 with TRBJ1-5, with TRBD1 as a possible D gene (6 bases). The CDR3 length is 17 residues. CDR1 and CDR2 (germline): LNHDA, SQIVND (reference sequence). Trimming took off 6 bases at V and 1 base at J, with 19 bases between the two ends. CDR3 coding DNA: TGTGCCAGTAGGGCCTCCTATGGGCAGGGGAGCAATCAGCCCCAGCATTTT. Its translation is CASRASYGQGSNQPQHF.

This clonotype has ten or more counts. The chain recombines TRBV3-1 with TRBJ2-7; 11 bases are shared with TRBD2. V shed 2 bases, J shed 8 bases, and the junction held 5 bases outside the gene matches. Germline V gives CDR1 LGHDT, CDR2 YNNKEL (reference sequence). The CDR3 is 14 amino acids. Written as DNA, the CDR3 is TGTGCCAGCAGCCAACAACTAGCGGGGGTTCAGCAGTACTTC. Its protein is CASSQQLAGVQQYF.

This clonotype occurred once. This chain joins TRBV11-3 and TRBJ2-5; D possibly matches TRBD1 or TRBD2 (5 bases each). Germline-derived CDR1 and CDR2 are SGHNT and YENEEA. V was clipped by 3 bases and J by 7 bases, with 12 bases between them. This CDR3 has 13 amino acids. CDR3 protein: CASSLHGAGTQYF. CDR3 in DNA: TGTGCCAGCAGCTTGCACGGGGCAGGGACCCAGTACTTC.

This clonotype was seen ten or more times. The V and J genes are TRBV12-3 or TRBV12-4 and TRBJ2-7; D unclear. The CDR3 runs to 13 residues. Trimming stripped 6 bases from V and 2 bases from J, with 11 bases between. The CDR3 loop is CASSLYKTYEQYF. CDR3 nucleotide sequence: TGTGCCAGCAGCCTTTACAAGACCTACGAGCAGTACTTC.

The chain employs TRBV7-2 and TRBJ1-2; D remains ambiguous. The CDR3 is made up of 13 amino acids. Per the germline V gene, CDR1 is SGHTA and CDR2 is FQGNSA. V was trimmed by 1 base and J by 8 bases, leaving 11 bases between them. Here the CDR3 reads CASSLVRYGGYTF. The CDR3 DNA sequence: TGTGCCAGCAGCTTAGTTAGGTATGGAGGCTACACCTTC.

This clonotype was observed a few times. The chain uses TRBV12-3 or TRBV12-4 and TRBJ1-5; 7 bases line up with TRBD1. V shed 6 bases, J shed 7 bases, and the junction held 6 bases outside the gene matches. The CDR3 length is 13 residues. DNA for the CDR3: TGTGCCAGCAGGGAAACAGGGGTCCAGCCCCAGCATTTT. Protein sequence: CASRETGVQPQHF.

In its sample, this clonotype was seen many times. The chain's CDR3 is CASIPGLAGGPPETQYF. In DNA form, the CDR3 reads TGTGCCAGCATCCCGGGACTAGCGGGGGGCCCGCCGGAGACCCAGTACTTC. This sequence joins TRBV6-5 and TRBJ2-5; 15 bases line up with TRBD2. Germline lookup yields CDR1 MNHEY and CDR2 SVGAGI. Unmatched junction bases numbered 11, after V lost 7 bases and J lost 5 bases. The CDR3 consists of 17 residues.

This clonotype was detected many times. The V call is TRBV20-1, the J call TRBJ2-5; D is possibly TRBD2 (5 bases). V lost 6 bases and J lost 5, with 19 bases in between. This CDR3 spans 14 amino acids. The germline gives CDR1 DFQATT, CDR2 SNEGSKA (reference sequence). The CDR3 nucleotides are TGCAGTGCGCATATGGCGGGCGCTGACGAGACCCAGTACTTC. Its protein product is CSAHMAGADETQYF.

This clonotype was observed at least ten times. The V and J genes are TRBV20-1 and TRBJ1-2; D may be TRBD1 (5 bases). The CDR3 contains 15 residues. Trimming pared 5 bases from V and 8 bases from J, leaving 24 bases between. Per the germline V gene, CDR1 is DFQATT and CDR2 is SNEGSKA (reference sequence). CDR3 bases: TGCAGTGCTCCCTCTATTACAGGCCTCGGAAAGGGCTACACCTTC. This sequence encodes CSAPSITGLGKGYTF.

This clonotype was found a few times. V and J are TRBV11-2 and TRBJ2-2, with 9 bases identical to TRBD2. V was pared by 6 bases and J by 3 bases, with 5 bases of the junction left unmatched. This CDR3 has 15 residues. Per the germline V gene, CDR1 is SGHAT and CDR2 is FQNNGV. CDR3 in amino acids: CASRRLADHTGELFF. CDR3 nucleotide sequence: TGTGCCAGCAGAAGACTAGCGGACCACACCGGGGAGCTGTTTTTT.

There are many counts of this clonotype. DNA for the CDR3: TGCAGCGCCTGGGGTAGGGCGAAGGATACGCAGTATTTT. Its protein product is CSAWGRAKDTQYF. V is TRBV29-1 and J is TRBJ2-3; no firm D call. Between the trimmed V and J ends, which lost 7 bases and 6 bases, there was a span of 17 bases. CDR1 SQVTM and CDR2 ANQGSEA come from the germline V gene. The CDR3 is 13 residues long.

Worth noting for this clonotype: This may be a read error, as it is one base from a much larger clone. The rearrangement links TRBV5-1 to TRBJ2-3; D could derive from TRBD1 or TRBD2 (6 bases each). CDR1 is SGHRS, CDR2 YFSETQ, per germline. The CDR3 extends over 13 amino acids. This CDR3 is CTSSVNREATQYF. The CDR3 DNA sequence: TGCACCAGCAGCGTAAACAGGGAGGCTACGCAGTATTTT. Variable domain in full (rest from reference TRBV5-1 and TRBJ2-3): KAGVTQTPRYLIKTRGQQVTLSCSPISGHRSVSWYQQTPGQGLQFLFEYFSETQRNKGNFPGRFSGRQFSNSRSEMNVSTLELGDSALYLCTSSVNREATQYFGPGTRLTVL.

In this sample, this clonotype turned up many times. This rearrangement joins TRBV5-1 to TRBJ1-4, with D possibly matching TRBD1 (5 bases). Trimming took off 4 bases at V and 4 bases at J, with 8 bases between the two ends. Germline V gene lookup returns CDR1 SGHRS and CDR2 YFSETQ. The CDR3 spans 13 residues. The CDR3 DNA is TGCGCCAGCAGCCCGGGACTTAATGAAAAACTGTTTTTT. Translating gives CASSPGLNEKLFF.

This clonotype was counted at least ten times. This rearrangement joins TRBV12-3 or TRBV12-4 to TRBJ2-1; 10 positions match TRBD1. Trimming removed 2 bases from V and 10 bases from J; junction bases left unmatched: 5. The CDR3 is 14 residues long. CDR3 residues: CASSLRDRGVEQFF. CDR3 DNA sequence: TGTGCCAGCAGTTTAAGGGACAGGGGAGTCGAGCAGTTCTTC.

This clonotype was counted between two and nine times. The rearrangement links TRBV5-1 to TRBJ1-5, with D perhaps TRBD1 (5 bases). CDR3 length equals 16 residues. Trimming pared 2 bases from V and 2 bases from J, leaving 14 bases between. Germline CDR1 SGHRS, CDR2 YFSETQ. CDR3 DNA: TGCGCCAGCAGCTTTGATGGGGCAGGCGGCAATCAGCCCCAGCATTTT. Translating it yields CASSFDGAGGNQPQHF. The entire variable domain, with the rest obtained from reference TRBV5-1 and TRBJ1-5, is as follows: KAGVTQTPRYLIKTRGQQVTLSCSPISGHRSVSWYQQTPGQGLQFLFEYFSETQRNKGNFPGRFSGRQFSNSRSEMNVSTLELGDSALYLCASSFDGAGGNQPQHFGDGTRLSIL.

The genes are TRBV20-1 and TRBJ2-3; D not certain. Germline V CDR1 and CDR2: DFQATT, SNEGSKA (reference sequence). V was trimmed by 0 bases and J by 5 bases, leaving 12 bases between them. This CDR3 has 14 residues. CDR3 region: CSARDRVGRDTQYF. The CDR3 DNA sequence: TGCAGTGCTAGAGACCGAGTGGGCCGAGATACGCAGTATTTT.

This clonotype was observed at least ten times. The rearrangement links TRBV5-1 to TRBJ2-3, with D tentatively TRBD2 (6 bases). V lost 4 bases and J lost 0, with 12 bases in between. The CDR3 runs 15 residues. CDR1 and CDR2 from the germline V gene are SGHRS and YFSETQ. The CDR3 sequence is CASSPVGTSTDTQYF. As DNA, the CDR3 is TGCGCCAGCAGCCCGGTTGGGACTAGCACAGATACGCAGTATTTT.

This clonotype was counted at least ten times. V gene TRBV5-1 combines with J gene TRBJ1-2, with no clear D. The V gene's germline CDR1 is SGHRS and CDR2 YFSETQ. CDR3 length equals 14 residues. V gave up 0 bases and J gave up 5 bases, with 11 bases separating them. CDR3 DNA sequence: TGCGCCAGCAGCTTGGAGACGGTCAGTTATGGCTACACCTTC. Translated: CASSLETVSYGYTF.

This clonotype was counted ten times or more. The rearrangement uses TRBV24-1 and TRBJ2-1, with 12 bases fitting TRBD2. Germline trimming cut 3 bases from V and 4 bases from J; bases unmatched to any gene: 3. The germline CDR1 and CDR2 sequences are KGHDR and SFDVKD. The CDR3 spans 16 residues. The DNA of the CDR3 is TGTGCCACCAGTGATATTACTAGCGGGGGGTACAATGAGCAGTTCTTC. Encoded protein: CATSDITSGGYNEQFF.

This clonotype was counted only a few times. The CDR3 DNA sequence: TGTGCCAGCAGCTTGGGCGGGGCAGGGTCGTATGGCCAGCCCCAGCATTTT. Amino acid sequence: CASSLGGAGSYGQPQHF. This sequence joins TRBV5-6 and TRBJ1-5, with D tentatively TRBD1 (5 bases). This CDR3 spans 17 amino acids. Germline CDR1 SGHDT, CDR2 YYEEEE. V dropped 0 bases and J dropped 7 bases, with 20 bases sitting between them.

The sample holds many counts of this clonotype. The gene calls are TRBV5-1 and TRBJ2-6; the D is unclear. CDR3 length: 14 residues. Germline-derived CDR1 and CDR2 are SGHRS and YFSETQ. Deletions cut 0 bases from V and 2 bases from J, with 3 bases between. CDR3 bases: TGCGCCAGCAGCTTGGCCGCTGGGGCCAACGTCCTGACTTTC. This gives the protein CASSLAAGANVLTF.

There are many counts of this clonotype. The V and J genes are TRBV7-2 and TRBJ2-3, with unresolved D. V was shortened by 3 bases and J by 6 bases, with 7 bases between the two germline ends. Germline CDR1 SGHTA, CDR2 FQGNSA. The CDR3 runs 12 residues. Here the CDR3 reads CASSFNRDTQYF. The CDR3 coding sequence is TGTGCCAGCAGCTTTAATCGGGATACGCAGTATTTT.